This TCR beta chain was recovered during a study of blood T cell repertoires in COVID-19. The method was immunoSEQ multiplex PCR; TCRdb's version includes in-frame clones alone and lacks a portion of them. The sample includes approximately 240,000 clones, about 80% seen only once; the top ten take 2% to 2.5%. This clone was observed a handful of times. This same CDR3 is encoded by further DNA sequences in the sample. The CDR3 totals 13 residues. Germline values: CDR1 GTSNPN, CDR2 SVGIG (reference sequence). The junction had 5 bases not matched to a gene; V was cut back by 2 bases and J by 5 bases. The sample consisted of peripheral blood. The source is a woman in her sixties with acute or convalescent COVID-19. The V call is TRBV30, the J call TRBJ1-1; 7 bases fit TRBD1. CDR3 in DNA: TGTGCCTGGAGTCGACAGGGAGGTACTGAAGCTTTCTTT. Translating it yields CAWSRQGGTEAFF.